Presented here are 6 T cell receptor beta chains from one specimen sequenced in a study of control samples from healthy donors and cancer patients. Only in-frame clones appear in the TCRdb table, and some are missing; sequencing was by immunoSEQ multiplex PCR. The data show about 70,000 clones, 84% seen once. The sequenced material came from blood. The receptors derive from a man aged 50 to 59 in good health.

The chain employs TRBV10-3 and TRBJ1-3; D uncertain. The CDR3 runs 14 residues. V shed 4 bases and J shed 0 bases, with 7 bases lying between them. Germline V gene sequence: CDR1 ENHRY, CDR2 SYGVKD. The CDR3 region is CAISVTASGNTIYF. The CDR3 DNA reads as TGTGCCATCAGTGTTACAGCCTCTGGAAACACCATATATTTT.

The rearrangement uses TRBV4-2 and TRBJ2-1; 7 bases match TRBD2. This CDR3 has 21 amino acids. Losses at the gene ends were 0 bases for V and 4 bases for J; bases not matched to a gene: 21. CDR1 and CDR2 from the germline V gene are LGHNA and YNFKEQ. CDR3 in DNA: TGTGCCAGCAGCCAAGAGGCGGCATCTTCCTCCGCGGGGGTGGGATACAATGAGCAGTTCTTC. It translates to CASSQEAASSSAGVGYNEQFF.

This chain links TRBV3-1 (or the pseudogene TRBV3-2) with TRBJ1-2, with 9 bases matching TRBD1. Germline-derived CDR1 and CDR2 are LGHDT and YNNKEL (reference sequence). The CDR3 covers 15 residues. The V and J ends lost 4 bases and 8 bases, in that order; junction bases with no gene match: 11. The CDR3 coding sequence is TGTGCCAGCAGCCCCCGGGACAGGGTACGGGCCGGCTACACCTTC. This gives the protein CASSPRDRVRAGYTF.

The chain employs TRBV10-3 and TRBJ2-1; TRBD1 might be the D (6 bases). Germline V lookup: CDR1 ENHRY, CDR2 SYGVKD. The length of the CDR3 is 16 residues. V lost 3 bases to trimming and J lost 5 bases, with 17 bases between them. CDR3 nucleotides: TGTGCCATCAGTGATCCGGTGCGGCAGGGGAACAATGAGCAGTTCTTC. Encoded protein: CAISDPVRQGNNEQFF.

CDR3 sequence reads: CATQGSSYEQYF. The CDR3 DNA sequence: TGTGCCACCCAGGGGAGCTCCTACGAGCAGTACTTC. The chain employs TRBV12-3 or TRBV12-4 and TRBJ2-7; tentative D call: TRBD1 (6 bases). The CDR3 has 12 amino acids. V was pared by 10 bases and J by 0 bases, with 10 bases between.

The CDR3, as DNA: TGTGCCAGCGCCCGGGCAGGGTTGTGGGGCACTGAAGCTTTCTTT. Residues: CASARAGLWGTEAFF. The rearrangement uses TRBV28 and TRBJ1-1; tentative D call: TRBD1 (5 bases). The CDR3 runs 15 residues. Looked up from germline, CDR1 is MDHEN and CDR2 is SYDVKM. V was shortened by 8 bases and J by 4 bases, with 20 bases between the two germline ends. Full variable domain (missing parts from reference TRBV28 and TRBJ1-1): DVKVTQSSRYLVKRTGEKVFLECVQDMDHENMFWYRQDPGLGLRLIYFSYDVKMKEKGDIPEGYSVSREKKERFSLILESASTNQTSMYLCASARAGLWGTEAFFGQGTRLTVV.